Detailed here is one TCR beta chain. Only CD45RO-negative cells positively selected for CCR7 counted as naive CD8 cells, so terminally differentiated effector memory CD45RA+ cells were excluded. Those who donated were healthy HIV-negative adults, with no recent acute infections or vaccinations reported. Researchers divided each subset's genomic DNA evenly across several immunoSEQ plates. Profiling relied on immunoSEQ multiplex PCR, and the TCRdb table lists in-frame clones only, not all of them. This sample has more than 2 million clones; 93% occur once, and the top ten carry less than 2%. This entry comes from a study of shared clonotypes between healthy human individuals. V shed 4 bases, J shed 4 bases, and the junction held 9 bases outside the gene matches. Per the germline V gene, CDR1 is MNHEY and CDR2 is SMNVEV (reference sequence). The CDR3 has 15 amino acids.

The source material was naive CD8+ T cells from PBMCs. This sequence joins TRBV27 and TRBJ1-2; 7 bases match TRBD1. This receptor was taken from a man younger than 30 in good health. Some clones in this sample may be carry-over from other donors' samples. The DNA for the CDR3 is TGTGCCAGCAGTTCCTTTGGGGGACAGTTCTATGGCTACACCTTC. Translated, it gives CASSSFGGQFYGYTF.